This entry lists 10 T cell receptor beta chains sequenced from one sample in a study of T cells in Graves' hyperthyroidism and ophthalmopathy. TCR beta CDR3 regions were amplified from RNA transcripts. The HTBI primer set was used in a first-round RT-PCR of the TCR CDR3. MiXCR was run by TCRdb on the multiplex PCR reads, yielding one entry per CDR3 protein. Of fewer than 350,000 distinct CDR3 sequences in the sample, roughly 20% are singletons; the top ten hold about two fifths. The sequenced sample consisted of blood. The receptors were gathered from a man in his fifties or sixties with Graves' ophthalmopathy.

This clonotype was counted many times. The chain links TRBV2 to TRBJ2-1, with 10 bases aligning to TRBD2. V lost 6 bases and J lost 11; bases outside the gene matches: 13. The length of the CDR3 is 15 residues. CDR1 is SNHLY and CDR2 is FYNNEI in the germline V gene. CDR3 sequence reads: CASSRGTSAILKQFF. CDR3 bases: TGTGCCAGCAGCAGAGGGACTAGCGCCATCCTGAAGCAGTTCTTC.

This chain joins TRBV28 and TRBJ1-2; no clear D gene. The V end lost 4 bases, the J end lost 10 bases, and 7 bases lay between the germline ends. The CDR3 runs 10 residues. CDR1 and CDR2 from the germline V gene are MDHEN and SYDVKM. The CDR3 reads CASSSTDYTF. CDR3 nucleotides: TGTGCCAGCAGTTCCACGGACTACACCTTC.

The chain carries TRBV28 and TRBJ1-5; the D is unclear. Deletions cut 3 bases from V and 3 bases from J, with 9 bases between. The CDR3 runs to 14 residues. The germline V gene encodes CDR1 MDHEN and CDR2 SYDVKM. In nucleotides, the CDR3 is TGTGCCAGCAGTTTCTTGGTTTTCAATCAGCCCCAGCATTTT. It encodes CASSFLVFNQPQHF.

The chain has TRBV7-9 and TRBJ2-1, with D perhaps TRBD1 (5 bases). The CDR3 length is 16 residues. V gave up 7 bases and J gave up 5 bases, with 21 bases separating them. The germline V gene encodes CDR1 SEHNR and CDR2 FQNEAQ (reference sequence). The CDR3 protein is CASNFRLGRTDNEQFF. CDR3 sequence (DNA): TGTGCCAGCAACTTCCGGCTGGGGCGAACTGACAATGAGCAGTTCTTC.

This clonotype was recorded once. This chain uses TRBV15 with TRBJ2-7, with 8 bases matching TRBD1. Trimming took 4 bases from V and 5 from J; bases not matched to a gene: 7. This CDR3 has 14 amino acids. Germline V gene data show CDR1 as LNHNV and CDR2 as YYDKDF (reference sequence). The CDR3, as DNA: TGTGCCACCAGCAACGGACAGGGAGGCGACGAGCAGTACTTC. Translating gives CATSNGQGGDEQYF.

DNA for the CDR3: TGTGCCAGCTCACTCGGACAGGTTCCGACGGGCAATCAGCCCCAGCATTTT. It is translated as CASSLGQVPTGNQPQHF. The chain links TRBV18 to TRBJ1-5, with TRBD1 matching 7 bases. This CDR3 contains 17 residues. CDR1 and CDR2 (germline): KGHSH, LQKENI. V lost 4 bases to trimming and J lost 2 bases; unmatched junction nucleotides: 11.

This clonotype has ten or more counts. The rearrangement links TRBV11-1 to TRBJ2-1; D is possibly TRBD1 (6 bases). The CDR3 is 16 residues long. The V end was cut by 5 bases, the J end by 0 bases, with 14 bases between. Germline V gene lookup returns CDR1 SGHAT and CDR2 FQDESV (reference sequence). The CDR3 nucleotides read TGTGCCAGCAGCCCCGCCCCCAGGGGCTCCTACAATGAGCAGTTCTTC. Its translation is CASSPAPRGSYNEQFF. The variable domain in full, with the rest retrieved from reference TRBV11-1 and TRBJ2-1, is EAEVAQSPRYKITEKSQAVAFWCDPISGHATLYWYRQILGQGPELLVQFQDESVVDDSQLPKDRFSAERLKGVDSTLKIQPAELGDSAMYLCASSPAPRGSYNEQFFGPGTRLTVL.

In this sample, this clonotype turned up a few times. The junction departs from germline at one end; a sequencing error may be responsible. The chain has TRBV30 and TRBJ2-2; 10 bases fit TRBD2. The CDR3 covers 15 residues. Germline-derived CDR1 and CDR2 are GTSNPN and SVGIG (reference sequence). The CDR3 is CAWKASGGHTGELLF. In nucleotides, the CDR3 is TGTGCCTGGAAGGCTAGCGGGGGACACACCGGGGAGCTGCTTTTT. Filled out from reference TRBV30 and TRBJ2-2, the complete variable domain reads SQTIHQWPATLVQPVGSPLSLECTVEGTSNPNLYWYRQAAGRGLQLLFYSVGIGQISSEVPQNLSASRPQDRQFILSSKKLLLSDSGFYLCAWKASGGHTGELLFGEGSRLTVL.

The V call is TRBV11-2, the J call TRBJ2-7, with 12 bases lining up with TRBD2. This CDR3 is built from 15 residues. The V segment lost 4 bases and the J segment 2 bases; nucleotides outside the gene matches: 3. Germline CDR1 reads SGHAT; CDR2 reads FQNNGV. The CDR3 DNA sequence: TGTGCCAGCAGCTGGGGACTAGCGGGCCCCTACGAGCAGTACTTC. Protein product: CASSWGLAGPYEQYF.

This clonotype was observed many times. V gene TRBV28 combines with J gene TRBJ1-6, with unresolved D. The CDR3 sequence is 14 residues long. V lost 3 bases and J 10 bases, leaving 13 bases between the germline ends. CDR1 MDHEN and CDR2 SYDVKM come from the germline V gene. CDR3 protein: CASSFGQPGSPLHF. Written as DNA, the CDR3 is TGTGCCAGCAGTTTTGGGCAGCCGGGGTCACCCCTCCACTTT.